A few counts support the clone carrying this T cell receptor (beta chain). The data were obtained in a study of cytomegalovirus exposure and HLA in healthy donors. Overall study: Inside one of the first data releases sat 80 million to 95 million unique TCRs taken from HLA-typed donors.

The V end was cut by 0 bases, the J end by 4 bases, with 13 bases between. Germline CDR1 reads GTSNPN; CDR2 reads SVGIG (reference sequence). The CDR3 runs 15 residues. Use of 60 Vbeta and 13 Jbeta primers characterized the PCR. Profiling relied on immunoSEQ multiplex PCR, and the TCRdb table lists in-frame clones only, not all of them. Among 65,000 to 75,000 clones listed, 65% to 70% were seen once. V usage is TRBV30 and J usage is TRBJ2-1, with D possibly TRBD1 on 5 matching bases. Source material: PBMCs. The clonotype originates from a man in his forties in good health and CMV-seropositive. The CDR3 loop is CAWSVFGQGYNEQFF. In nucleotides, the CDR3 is TGTGCCTGGAGTGTATTCGGTCAGGGTTACAATGAGCAGTTCTTC.